This T cell receptor (beta chain) was profiled in a study of T cells in pancreatic ductal adenocarcinoma. V gave up 8 bases and J gave up 4 bases, with 12 bases separating them. This CDR3 has 13 residues. In germline, CDR1 is LNHDA, CDR2 SQIVND (reference sequence). For this clone: The antigen is unknown.

Selected pancreatic ductal adenocarcinoma patients had undergone surgery without neoadjuvant therapy. Assay: immunoSEQ multiplex PCR; the TCRdb copy retains only in-frame clones and omits some. The sample lists some 4,500 clones, about 64% seen once, with roughly 14% in the top ten. Broader study findings: Unique clonotypes were around 8-fold more numerous in blood than in tumor.

The source of this sequence is a human donor with pancreatic ductal adenocarcinoma. The chain links TRBV19 to TRBJ2-1; D not resolved. The sample comprised pancreatic tumor tissue. Written as DNA, the CDR3 is TGTGCCAGTCGACGCCTCGGGTACAATGAGCAGTTCTTC. Encoded protein: CASRRLGYNEQFF.